This TCR beta chain was sequenced during a study of shared clonotypes between healthy human individuals. The study's findings and limits: Sequencing of the sorted subsets was shown by rarefaction to be incomplete despite large depth.

Terminally differentiated effector memory CD45RA+ cells were left out of the naive CD8 fraction, which was CD45RO-negative and positively selected for CCR7. Sequenced by immunoSEQ multiplex PCR; TCRdb stores in-frame clones only, minus some. Of hundreds of thousands of clones detected, around 96% appear once; the ten largest clones hold 0.095% to 0.14%. CDR1 is MNHEY and CDR2 is SMNVEV in the germline V gene (reference sequence). The CDR3 has 15 residues. A remark on this clone: The antigen remains undetermined.

The TCR sequence derives from a woman under 40 in good health. The chain uses TRBV27 and TRBJ2-5; 14 bases align to TRBD2. The tail of the sequence fits TRBJ2-7 better, so the J call may be wrong. The sample comprised naive CD8+ T cells sorted from blood. The chain's CDR3 is CASSSGTSGSYEQYF. The CDR3 DNA is TGTGCCAGCAGTTCCGGGACTAGCGGGAGCTACGAGCAGTACTTC.